This T cell receptor (beta chain) is from a study of blood T cell repertoires in COVID-19. Overall study: T cells, B-cell-depleted T cells, or PBMCs supplied cDNA or gDNA.

The V gene's germline CDR1 is LNHDA and CDR2 SQIVND (reference sequence). The CDR3 has 14 residues. The J segment lost 0 bases and the V segment lost 11 bases, leaving 7 bases of the junction unmatched. Some clones are missing from TCRdb's copy, which holds only in-frame ones; the method was immunoSEQ multiplex PCR. The sample records about 210,000 clones, 86% being singletons. Participants spanned ages about 18 to 100 years and resided in 20 to 30 US areas. The specimen sequenced was PBMCs or T cells enriched from blood (not recorded which). The receptor was derived from a woman aged 40 to 55 in a cohort exposed to, infected with or recovered from COVID-19 (not recorded which). The V call is TRBV19, the J call TRBJ1-1; 9 bases align to TRBD1. The CDR3 spells CAERQGGMNTEAFF. The CDR3 coding sequence is TGTGCCGAAAGACAGGGGGGAATGAACACTGAAGCTTTCTTT.